One T cell receptor (beta chain) is described in this entry. CDR1 SGHAT and CDR2 FQNNGV come from the germline V gene. The CDR3 loop spans 15 amino acids. After removal of 6 bases from V and 2 bases from J, the junction contained 6 bases not matched to a gene. The data belong to a study of OX40 agonist ivuxolimab in advanced cancers. Overall study context: Patients were treated with ivuxolimab, an agonistic anti-OX40 (CD134) antibody. A mean age of roughly 66 years, range 23 to 79, was recorded, and approximately 85% were male. Across the patients, intravenous ivuxolimab was delivered every 2 weeks at 0.01 to 10 mg/kg.

Produced via immunoSEQ multiplex PCR; TCRdb's table is partial and in-frame only. The sample has fewer than 40,000 clones; roughly nine tenths are singletons. The clonotype was recovered from an adult with an advanced solid tumor such as melanoma, head and neck, liver or kidney cancer. The rearrangement links TRBV11-2 to TRBJ2-1, with TRBD1 matching 8 bases. Here the sequenced sample was CD4+ or CD8+ T cells sorted from blood, taken in a trial of the OX40 agonist ivuxolimab. CDR3 coding DNA: TGTGCCAGCAGGATGACAGGGGCTGCCTACAATGAGCAGTTCTTC. The encoded protein is CASRMTGAAYNEQFF.